This T cell receptor beta chain was sequenced for a study of cytomegalovirus exposure and HLA in healthy donors. Study-level background: A subsequent analysis stated that the approximately 120 validation repertoires were run on the same platform as the roughly 620 first-cohort repertoires. Points from the study as a whole: It was reportedly the case that the classifier diagnosed cytomegalovirus status with high specificity and sensitivity.

To note about this clone: Antigen: not known.

Sequenced by immunoSEQ multiplex PCR; TCRdb stores in-frame clones only, minus some. The sample consists of tens of thousands of clones, 94% of them appearing once. The source is a woman aged 18-29 years in good health and CMV-seropositive. Sequencing used PBMCs.

Here the CDR3 DNA reads TGTGCCAGCAGCTTAGGGGGCCAGACAGGGTTCTCCTACGAGCAGTACTTC. Translation gives CASSLGGQTGFSYEQYF. The chain employs TRBV7-9 and TRBJ2-7; 7 bases map to TRBD1. This CDR3 region has 17 residues. V dropped 1 base and J dropped 0; count of bases not matched to a gene: 9. Germline values: CDR1 SEHNR, CDR2 FQNEAQ (reference sequence).